These T cell receptor beta chains were read from a single sample in a study of beta chain features in type 1 diabetes. Assay: immunoSEQ multiplex PCR; the TCRdb copy retains only in-frame clones and omits some. The table lists more than 300,000 clones, roughly 12% of them singletons, with 0.017% in the top ten. Sequencing was done on a sample of naive CD4+ T cells from blood. The receptors shown here come from a man between 18 and 35 years old in good health. Each CDR3 is given with its conserved first and last residue. D genes are given only for firm matches. Where a row states a size, it is once, few, many or the class of an expanded clone; other rows omit it.

>few|TRBJ1-3|TRBV2|TRBD1
TGTGCCAGCAGTGCGACAGGGACCAGCCTTTCTGGAAACACCATATATTTT
CASSATGTSLSGNTIYF
>few|TRBJ2-7|TRBV7-2|-
TGTGCCAGCAGCCTCAACCCAGGTTTCACCCCCTCCTACGAGCAGTACTTC
CASSLNPGFTPSYEQYF
>many|TRBJ2-7|TRBV30|TRBD2
TGTGCCTGGAGTGTACCGGGGGGGAGCGAGCAGTACTTC
CAWSVPGGSEQYF
>-|TRBJ1-2|TRBV2|-
TGTGCCAGCAGCGATCATGAGGGGAGGGTGGACGGCTACACCTTC
CASSDHEGRVDGYTF
>-|TRBJ2-5|TRBV28|TRBD2
TGTGCCAGCTACGGGGGGGATGAGACCCAGTACTTC
CASYGGDETQYF
>few|TRBJ1-5|TRBV19|-
TGTGCCAGTAGTATAGAGTCAGGGATTAGCAATCAGCCCCAGCATTTT
CASSIESGISNQPQHF
>few|TRBJ2-5|TRBV15|-
TGTGCCACCAGCAGAGGCGTTACCAGAGGAGTTCGAGAGACCCAGTACTTC
CATSRGVTRGVRETQYF
>-|TRBJ2-3|TRBV5-4|TRBD2
TGTGCCAGCAGCCCCGGGACTAGTGGAGATACGCAGTATTTT
CASSPGTSGDTQYF
>-|TRBJ1-1|TRBV28|TRBD1
TGTGCCAGCAGTTTTGGGACAGGAAACACTGAAGCTTTCTTT
CASSFGTGNTEAFF
>-|TRBJ2-6|TRBV5-1|-
TGCGCCAGCAGCACCAGTACTGGGGCCAACGTCCTGACTTTC
CASSTSTGANVLTF
>-|TRBJ2-5|TRBV9|TRBD2
TGTGCCAGCAGCGTTGGGAGGGAAATGTACCAAGAGACCCAGTACTTC
CASSVGREMYQETQYF
>-|TRBJ2-7|TRBV5-1|-
TGCGCCAGCAGCTTGTATCCAGCGGGTCCCTCCTACGAGCAGTACTTC
CASSLYPAGPSYEQYF
>few|TRBJ1-5|TRBV7-2|-
TGTGCCAGCAGCTTAGGGGCGTCGCCCCTTCAGCCCCAGCATTTT
CASSLGASPLQPQHF